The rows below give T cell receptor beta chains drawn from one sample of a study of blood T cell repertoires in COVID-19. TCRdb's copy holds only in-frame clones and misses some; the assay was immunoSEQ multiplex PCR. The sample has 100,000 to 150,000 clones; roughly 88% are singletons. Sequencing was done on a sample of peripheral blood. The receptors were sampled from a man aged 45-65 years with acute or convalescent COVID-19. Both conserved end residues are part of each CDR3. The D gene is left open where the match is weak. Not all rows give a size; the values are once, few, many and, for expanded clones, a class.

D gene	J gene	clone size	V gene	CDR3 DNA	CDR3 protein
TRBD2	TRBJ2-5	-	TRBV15	TGTGCCACCAGACTAGCGACCAAAGAGACCCAGTACTTC	CATRLATKETQYF
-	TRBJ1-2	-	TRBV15	TGTGCCACCAGCAGGCAGGGTTGGTATCTTAACTATGGCTACACCTTC	CATSRQGWYLNYGYTF
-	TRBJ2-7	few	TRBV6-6	TGTGCCAGCAGTTATTCAGGGGCCGGTTCCTACGAGCAGTACTTC	CASSYSGAGSYEQYF
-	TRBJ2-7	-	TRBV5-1	TGCGCCAGCAGCTTACTTCTACCCTCCTACGAGCAGTACTTC	CASSLLLPSYEQYF
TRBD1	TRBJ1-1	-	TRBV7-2	TGTGCCAGCAGCTCCCACAGGGGCACTGAAGCTTTCTTT	CASSSHRGTEAFF
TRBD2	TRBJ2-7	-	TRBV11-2	TGTGCCAGCAGCTTAGCAGCGGGAAAAACCTACGAGCAGTACTTC	CASSLAAGKTYEQYF
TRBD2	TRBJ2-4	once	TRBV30	TGTGCCTGGACCCTGGGACTAGCTCGTGGTAACATTCAGTACTTC	CAWTLGLARGNIQYF
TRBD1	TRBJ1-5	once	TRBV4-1	TGCGCCAGCAGCCAAACCCGGGACAGCCGGGCGGTAGGCAATCAGCCCCAGCATTTT	CASSQTRDSRAVGNQPQHF
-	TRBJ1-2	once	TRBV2	TGTGCCAGCAACCAGCGCACCTATGGCTACACCTTC	CASNQRTYGYTF
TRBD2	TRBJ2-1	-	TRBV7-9	TGTGCCAGCAGCTTAGTTGCTAGCGGCCTAGAGCAGTTCTTC	CASSLVASGLEQFF
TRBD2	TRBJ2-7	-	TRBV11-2	TGTGCCAGCAGCCTGTCTAGCGGGAACGACGAGCAGTACTTC	CASSLSSGNDEQYF
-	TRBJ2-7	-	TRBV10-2	TGCGCCAGCAAAGAGGCAGGGCGGTACGAGCAGTACTTC	CASKEAGRYEQYF
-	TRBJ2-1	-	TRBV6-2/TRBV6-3	TGTGCCAGCAGTTATGGGGCAGACTACAATGAGCAGTTCTTC	CASSYGADYNEQFF
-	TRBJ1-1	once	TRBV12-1	TGTGCCAGCAGCCGTCAGGTAACGAACACTGAAGCTTTCTTT	CASSRQVTNTEAFF
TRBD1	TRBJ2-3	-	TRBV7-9	TGTGCCAGCAGCCCAAACCTGGGACAGTTGGCAGATACGCAGTATTTT	CASSPNLGQLADTQYF
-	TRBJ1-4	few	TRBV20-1	TGCAGTGCTAGTGCGGGAGGTAGCGGTGAAAAACTGTTTTTT	CSASAGGSGEKLFF
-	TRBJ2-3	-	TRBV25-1	TGTGCCAGCAGGGAAGGACTCCCTCAAGCTACAGATACGCAGTATTTT	CASREGLPQATDTQYF
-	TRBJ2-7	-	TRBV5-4	TGTGCCAGCAGCTTGGCCGGCGGGGACGCGGAGTACTTC	CASSLAGGDAEYF
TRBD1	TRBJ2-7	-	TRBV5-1	TGCGCCAGCAGCTTACAGGGGCTACCTGTTTCGGGTGAGCAGTACTTC	CASSLQGLPVSGEQYF
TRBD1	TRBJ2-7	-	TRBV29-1	TGCAGCGTTGAGGACAGGGCTGGCGAGCAGTACTTC	CSVEDRAGEQYF
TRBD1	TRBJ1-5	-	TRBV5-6	TGTGCCAGCAGCACCACAGGGGAAAAGGTAGGAGATCAGCCCCAGCATTTT	CASSTTGEKVGDQPQHF
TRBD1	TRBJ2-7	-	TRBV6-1	TGTGCCAGCAGTGAAGGGACAGGGGGATCCTACGAGCAGTACTTC	CASSEGTGGSYEQYF
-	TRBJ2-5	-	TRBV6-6	TGTGCCAGCAGTTTACGCGGTCAAGAGACCCAGTACTTC	CASSLRGQETQYF
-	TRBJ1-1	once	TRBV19	TGTGCCTCACAGGGCAGACAGGCCTTTTTCCTTGACACTGAAGCTTTCTTT	CASQGRQAFFLDTEAFF
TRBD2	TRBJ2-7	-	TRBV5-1	TGCGCCAGCAGCTCCGGGGGAGGGTCCCCCGAGCAGTACTTC	CASSSGGGSPEQYF
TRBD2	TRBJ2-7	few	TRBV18	TGTGCCAGCTCACCACCGTCGAGGGGAGGGTGGGAGCAGTACTTC	CASSPPSRGGWEQYF
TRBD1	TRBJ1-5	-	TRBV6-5	TGTGCCAGCACCTATACAGGGGGCAATCAGCCCCAGCATTTT	CASTYTGGNQPQHF
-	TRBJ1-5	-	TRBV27	TGTGCCAGCAGGAAACAGACGGGCGGACAGAATCAGCCCCAGCATTTT	CASRKQTGGQNQPQHF
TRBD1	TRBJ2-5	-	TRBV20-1	TGCAGTGCTAACAGGGGAGAGACCCAGTACTTC	CSANRGETQYF
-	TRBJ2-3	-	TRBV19	TGTGCCAGTAGTATAGCCAGGGCGGGCACAGATACGCAGTATTTT	CASSIARAGTDTQYF
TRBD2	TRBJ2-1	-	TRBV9	TGTGCCAGCAGCACGACTAGCGCGAGCGCCGGTACGATTGAGCAGTTCTTC	CASSTTSASAGTIEQFF
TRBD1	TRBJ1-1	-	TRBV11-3	TGTGCCAGCAGCTTAAGGACAGGGGGCACTGAAGCTTTCTTT	CASSLRTGGTEAFF
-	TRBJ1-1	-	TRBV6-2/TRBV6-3	TGTGCCAGCAGTTTGCAGGCGGGGGACACTGAAGCTTTCTTT	CASSLQAGDTEAFF
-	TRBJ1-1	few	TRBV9	TGTGCCAGCAGCCCTGGTCAGGCCCTGAACACTGAAGCTTTCTTT	CASSPGQALNTEAFF
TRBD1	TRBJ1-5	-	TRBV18	TGTGCCAGCTCACCCGGACAGGGGAAACAGCCCCAGCATTTT	CASSPGQGKQPQHF
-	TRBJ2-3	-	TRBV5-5	TGTGCCAGCAGCTTCCGGAGGGTGGAGAACACAGATACGCAGTATTTT	CASSFRRVENTDTQYF
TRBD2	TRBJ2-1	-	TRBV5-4	TGTGCCAGCAGCAAATTGACTAGCGGGAGATCTTACAATGAGCAGTTCTTC	CASSKLTSGRSYNEQFF
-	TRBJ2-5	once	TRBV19	TGTGCCAGTAGTCTAAGGGGACACTACGAGACCCAGTACTTC	CASSLRGHYETQYF
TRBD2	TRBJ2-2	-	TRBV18	TGTGCCAGCTCACCAATACTAGCGGGTCTCGGGGAGCTGTTTTTT	CASSPILAGLGELFF
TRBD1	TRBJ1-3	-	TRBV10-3	TGTGCCATCAGCTCCGGACAGGGTGGAAACACCATATATTTT	CAISSGQGGNTIYF
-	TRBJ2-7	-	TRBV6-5	TGTGCCAGCACTGCGGGCTACGAGCAGTACTTC	CASTAGYEQYF
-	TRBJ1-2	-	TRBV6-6	TGTGCCAGCACCAAACTAGGGGACATCGGGTACACCTTC	CASTKLGDIGYTF
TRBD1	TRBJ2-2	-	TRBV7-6	TGTGCCAGCAGCCTACGGACAGGGGTGAACACCGGGGAGCTGTTTTTT	CASSLRTGVNTGELFF
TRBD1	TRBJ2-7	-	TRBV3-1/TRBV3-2	TGTGCCAGCAGTCAGGGGGCGAGTAGGTCCGAGCAGTACTTC	CASSQGASRSEQYF
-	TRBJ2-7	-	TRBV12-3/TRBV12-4	TGTGCCAGCAGTTTAGGGCGGGGCTACGAGCAGTACTTC	CASSLGRGYEQYF
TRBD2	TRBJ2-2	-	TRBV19	TGTGCCGGAGCGAAACGGGGGGACACCGGGGAGCTGTTTTTT	CAGAKRGDTGELFF